The rows below give T cell receptor beta chains drawn from one sample of a study of early T cells in non-severe SARS-CoV-2 infection. Via MiXCR, TCRdb re-called the 5' RACE reads, giving one row per CDR3 protein. The sample has some 59,000 distinct CDR3 sequences, around 8.5% seen once. Material: whole blood. These receptors all come from an adult who was a healthcare worker with PCR-confirmed SARS-CoV-2 infection or an uninfected control (not recorded which). CDR3s include the opening cysteine and the closing phenylalanine or tryptophan. The D gene is left open where the match is weak. Only some rows state a clone size, as once, few, many or a class for expanded clones.

cdr3_aa: CASSQTSSGEQYF
cdr3_nt: TGTGCCAGCAGCCAAACGTCCTCCGGCGAGCAGTACTTC
d_call: NA
clone_size: NA
v_call: TRBV3-1
j_call: TRBJ2-7

cdr3_aa: CASSDIEGRSPLHF
cdr3_nt: TGTGCCAGCAGTGATATAGAGGGGAGATCACCCCTCCACTTT
d_call: NA
clone_size: NA
v_call: TRBV6-1
j_call: TRBJ1-6

cdr3_aa: CASSWGDTRADGYTF
cdr3_nt: TGCGCCAGCAGCTGGGGTGATACACGGGCGGATGGCTACACCTTC
d_call: NA
clone_size: many
v_call: TRBV5-1
j_call: TRBJ1-2

cdr3_aa: CAISELAGGPDTQYF
cdr3_nt: TGTGCCATCAGTGAACTAGCGGGGGGCCCAGATACGCAGTATTTT
d_call: TRBD2
clone_size: few
v_call: TRBV10-3
j_call: TRBJ2-3

cdr3_aa: CASSEAGGPYEQYF
cdr3_nt: TGTGCCAGCAGTGAAGCGGGGGGGCCCTACGAGCAGTACTTC
d_call: NA
clone_size: few
v_call: TRBV6-1
j_call: TRBJ2-7

cdr3_aa: CASSLLMANTEAFF
cdr3_nt: TGTGCCAGCAGTTTACTTATGGCGAACACTGAAGCTTTCTTT
d_call: NA
clone_size: few
v_call: TRBV27
j_call: TRBJ1-1

cdr3_aa: CASSDLTRRTEAFF
cdr3_nt: TGCGCCAGCAGTGATCTCACGCGGAGGACTGAAGCTTTCTTT
d_call: NA
clone_size: NA
v_call: TRBV10-2
j_call: TRBJ1-1

cdr3_aa: CAWTGTLDSGNTIYF
cdr3_nt: TGTGCCTGGACCGGGACGCTGGACTCTGGAAACACCATATATTTT
d_call: NA
clone_size: many
v_call: TRBV30
j_call: TRBJ1-3

cdr3_aa: CAWTAEESPLHF
cdr3_nt: TGTGCCTGGACCGCCGAAGAATCACCCCTCCACTTT
d_call: NA
clone_size: few
v_call: TRBV30
j_call: TRBJ1-6

cdr3_aa: CSARGGGDSYEQYF
cdr3_nt: TGCAGTGCTAGGGGCGGGGGCGATTCCTACGAGCAGTACTTC
d_call: NA
clone_size: few
v_call: TRBV20-1
j_call: TRBJ2-7

cdr3_aa: CAIRQGNQPQHF
cdr3_nt: TGTGCCATCCGACAGGGAAATCAGCCCCAGCATTTT
d_call: TRBD1
clone_size: few
v_call: TRBV10-3
j_call: TRBJ1-5

cdr3_aa: CASSEVAGGTDTQYF
cdr3_nt: TGTGCCAGCAGTGAAGTAGCGGGGGGCACAGATACGCAGTATTTT
d_call: TRBD2
clone_size: few
v_call: TRBV2
j_call: TRBJ2-3

cdr3_aa: CASSPTGVRSPLHF
cdr3_nt: TGTGCCAGCAGCCCAACAGGGGTCCGTTCACCCCTCCACTTT
d_call: TRBD1
clone_size: NA
v_call: TRBV27
j_call: TRBJ1-6

cdr3_aa: CAWSQVGGPKQFF
cdr3_nt: TGTGCCTGGAGTCAGGTCGGGGGGCCGAAGCAGTTCTTC
d_call: NA
clone_size: NA
v_call: TRBV30
j_call: TRBJ2-1

cdr3_aa: CASSRRDRNSPLHF
cdr3_nt: TGTGCCAGCAGCCGTCGGGATCGTAATTCACCCCTCCACTTT
d_call: NA
clone_size: NA
v_call: TRBV6-1
j_call: TRBJ1-6

cdr3_aa: CASNSAPGLYDYTF
cdr3_nt: TGTGCCAGCAACTCCGCCCCGGGATTGTATGACTACACCTTC
d_call: NA
clone_size: NA
v_call: TRBV9
j_call: TRBJ1-2

cdr3_aa: CASSQSIGLGNEQFF
cdr3_nt: TGTGCCAGCAGCCAATCGATAGGTCTCGGGAATGAGCAGTTCTTC
d_call: NA
clone_size: NA
v_call: TRBV7-9
j_call: TRBJ2-1

cdr3_aa: CAAKDRGRYEQYF
cdr3_nt: TGTGCCGCAAAGGACAGGGGGCGGTACGAGCAGTACTTC
d_call: TRBD1
clone_size: many
v_call: TRBV5-4
j_call: TRBJ2-7

cdr3_aa: CASSSRLVYEQYF
cdr3_nt: TGTGCCAGCAGCTCGAGACTAGTCTACGAGCAGTACTTC
d_call: NA
clone_size: many
v_call: TRBV7-2
j_call: TRBJ2-7

cdr3_aa: CASSEPGQTEQYF
cdr3_nt: TGTGCCAGCAGCGAGCCGGGCCAGACCGAGCAGTACTTC
d_call: NA
clone_size: few
v_call: TRBV5-4
j_call: TRBJ2-7

cdr3_aa: CASSLDGVRTDTQYF
cdr3_nt: TGCGCCAGCAGCTTGGACGGGGTACGGACAGATACGCAGTATTTT
d_call: NA
clone_size: few
v_call: TRBV5-1
j_call: TRBJ2-3

cdr3_aa: CASSPGTLNQPQHF
cdr3_nt: TGTGCCAGCTCACCCGGGACACTTAATCAGCCCCAGCATTTT
d_call: NA
clone_size: NA
v_call: TRBV18
j_call: TRBJ1-5

cdr3_aa: CASTRRGFLSGNTIYF
cdr3_nt: TGTGCCAGCACCAGACGGGGATTTCTCTCTGGAAACACCATATATTTT
d_call: NA
clone_size: many
v_call: TRBV12-3/TRBV12-4
j_call: TRBJ1-3

cdr3_aa: CASSSDPTDTQYF
cdr3_nt: TGCGCCAGCAGCTCGGACCCCACAGATACGCAGTATTTT
d_call: NA
clone_size: many
v_call: TRBV5-1
j_call: TRBJ2-3

cdr3_aa: CASSASIGSYNEQFF
cdr3_nt: TGTGCCAGCAGCGCGAGTATAGGCTCCTACAATGAGCAGTTCTTC
d_call: NA
clone_size: NA
v_call: TRBV7-2
j_call: TRBJ2-1

cdr3_aa: CASSNIGRLNTGELFF
cdr3_nt: TGTGCCAGCAGCAATATCGGTAGATTGAACACCGGGGAGCTGTTTTTT
d_call: NA
clone_size: few
v_call: TRBV21-1
j_call: TRBJ2-2

cdr3_aa: CASSMGGNEQFF
cdr3_nt: TGTGCCAGCAGCATGGGGGGAAATGAGCAGTTCTTC
d_call: NA
clone_size: many
v_call: TRBV12-3/TRBV12-4
j_call: TRBJ2-1

cdr3_aa: CASSYTSTANTEAFF
cdr3_nt: TGTGCCAGCAGTTACACTTCGACAGCGAACACTGAAGCTTTCTTT
d_call: NA
clone_size: many
v_call: TRBV6-6
j_call: TRBJ1-1

cdr3_aa: CASSATGLVSTDTQYF
cdr3_nt: TGTGCCAGCAGCGCTACGGGACTAGTGAGCACAGATACGCAGTATTTT
d_call: TRBD2
clone_size: few
v_call: TRBV7-9
j_call: TRBJ2-3

cdr3_aa: CSARAQTAGELFF
cdr3_nt: TGCAGTGCTAGAGCTCAGACCGCCGGGGAGCTGTTTTTT
d_call: NA
clone_size: NA
v_call: TRBV20-1
j_call: TRBJ2-2

cdr3_aa: CSASGLLDSPLHF
cdr3_nt: TGCAGTGCTAGTGGGCTATTGGATTCACCCCTCCACTTT
d_call: NA
clone_size: NA
v_call: TRBV20-1
j_call: TRBJ1-6

cdr3_aa: CASSQDGQNTGELFF
cdr3_nt: TGCGCCAGCAGCCAAGATGGACAGAACACCGGGGAGCTGTTTTTT
d_call: NA
clone_size: NA
v_call: TRBV4-1
j_call: TRBJ2-2

cdr3_aa: CSASSAYEQYF
cdr3_nt: TGCAGTGCTAGCTCCGCCTACGAGCAGTACTTC
d_call: NA
clone_size: few
v_call: TRBV20-1
j_call: TRBJ2-7

cdr3_aa: CAWSVNGEYTDTQYF
cdr3_nt: TGTGCCTGGAGTGTAAACGGGGAGTACACAGATACGCAGTATTTT
d_call: NA
clone_size: few
v_call: TRBV30
j_call: TRBJ2-3

cdr3_aa: CASLKQILNTEAFF
cdr3_nt: TGTGCCAGCCTGAAACAGATTCTGAACACTGAAGCTTTCTTT
d_call: NA
clone_size: many
v_call: TRBV6-4
j_call: TRBJ1-1

cdr3_aa: CASRETQGFPNEQFF
cdr3_nt: TGTGCCAGCAGGGAGACCCAGGGGTTTCCCAATGAGCAGTTCTTC
d_call: NA
clone_size: many
v_call: TRBV2
j_call: TRBJ2-1

cdr3_aa: CAISESTGRGQETQYF
cdr3_nt: TGTGCCATCAGTGAGTCGACGGGGCGGGGGCAAGAGACCCAGTACTTC
d_call: TRBD2
clone_size: many
v_call: TRBV10-3
j_call: TRBJ2-5

cdr3_aa: CASSQGQSSYNEQFF
cdr3_nt: TGTGCCAGCAGCCAGGGACAGAGCTCCTACAATGAGCAGTTCTTC
d_call: TRBD1
clone_size: many
v_call: TRBV3-1
j_call: TRBJ2-1

cdr3_aa: CASSLVQDDSYEQYF
cdr3_nt: TGTGCCAGCAGCTTAGTACAGGACGATAGCTACGAGCAGTACTTC
d_call: NA
clone_size: NA
v_call: TRBV7-8
j_call: TRBJ2-7

cdr3_aa: CASRGQFNTEAFF
cdr3_nt: TGTGCCAGCAGGGGACAGTTTAACACTGAAGCTTTCTTT
d_call: TRBD1
clone_size: few
v_call: TRBV12-3/TRBV12-4
j_call: TRBJ1-1